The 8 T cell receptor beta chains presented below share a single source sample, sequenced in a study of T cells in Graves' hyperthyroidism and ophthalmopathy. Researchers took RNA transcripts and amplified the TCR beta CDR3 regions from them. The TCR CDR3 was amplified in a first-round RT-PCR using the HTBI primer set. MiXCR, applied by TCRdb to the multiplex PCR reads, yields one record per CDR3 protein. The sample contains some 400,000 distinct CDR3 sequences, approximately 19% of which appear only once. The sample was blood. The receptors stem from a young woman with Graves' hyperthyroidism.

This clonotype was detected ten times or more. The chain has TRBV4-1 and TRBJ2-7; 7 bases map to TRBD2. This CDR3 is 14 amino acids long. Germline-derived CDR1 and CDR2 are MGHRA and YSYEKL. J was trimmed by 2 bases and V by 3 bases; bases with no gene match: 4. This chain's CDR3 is CASSHPAGAYEQYF. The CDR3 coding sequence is TGCGCCAGCAGCCACCCCGCGGGGGCCTACGAGCAGTACTTC.

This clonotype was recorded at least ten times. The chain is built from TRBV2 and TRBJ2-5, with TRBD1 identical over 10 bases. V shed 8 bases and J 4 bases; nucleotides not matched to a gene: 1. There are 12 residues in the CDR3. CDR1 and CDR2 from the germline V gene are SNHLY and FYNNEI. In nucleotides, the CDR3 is TGTGCCAGCGGGGACAGGGGAGAGACCCAGTACTTC. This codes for CASGDRGETQYF. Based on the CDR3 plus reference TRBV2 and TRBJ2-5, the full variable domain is EPEVTQTPSHQVTQMGQEVILRCVPISNHLYFYWYRQILGQKVEFLVSFYNNEISEKSEIFDDQFSVERPDGSNFTLKIRSTKLEDSAMYFCASGDRGETQYFGPGTRLLVL.

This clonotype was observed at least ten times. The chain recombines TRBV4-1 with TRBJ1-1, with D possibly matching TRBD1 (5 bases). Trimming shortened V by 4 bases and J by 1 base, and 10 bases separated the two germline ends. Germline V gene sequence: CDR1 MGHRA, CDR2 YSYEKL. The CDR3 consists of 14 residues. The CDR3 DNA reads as TGCGCCAGCAGCCCCCGACAGTCGAACACTGAAGCTTTCTTT. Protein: CASSPRQSNTEAFF.

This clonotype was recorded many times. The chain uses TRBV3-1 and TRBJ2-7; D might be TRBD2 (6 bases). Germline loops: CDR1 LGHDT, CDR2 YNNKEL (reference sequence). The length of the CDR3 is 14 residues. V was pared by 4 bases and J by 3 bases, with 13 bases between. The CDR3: CASSPMRGHYEQYF. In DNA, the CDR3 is TGTGCCAGCAGCCCCATGCGGGGCCACTACGAGCAGTACTTC.

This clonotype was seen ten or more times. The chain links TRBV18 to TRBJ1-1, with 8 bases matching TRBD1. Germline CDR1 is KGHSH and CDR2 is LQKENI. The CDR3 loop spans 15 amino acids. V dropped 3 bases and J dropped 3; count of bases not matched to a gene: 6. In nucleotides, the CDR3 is TGTGCCAGCTCACCCGGGACAGGTTTGGACACTGAAGCTTTCTTT. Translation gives CASSPGTGLDTEAFF.

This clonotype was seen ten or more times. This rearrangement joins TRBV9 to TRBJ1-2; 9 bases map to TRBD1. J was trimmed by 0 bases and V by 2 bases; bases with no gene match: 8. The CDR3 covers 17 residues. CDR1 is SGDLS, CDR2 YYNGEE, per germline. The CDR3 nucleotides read TGTGCCAGCAGCGTGGGACAGGGACATTTAGCTAACTATGGCTACACCTTC. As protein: CASSVGQGHLANYGYTF.

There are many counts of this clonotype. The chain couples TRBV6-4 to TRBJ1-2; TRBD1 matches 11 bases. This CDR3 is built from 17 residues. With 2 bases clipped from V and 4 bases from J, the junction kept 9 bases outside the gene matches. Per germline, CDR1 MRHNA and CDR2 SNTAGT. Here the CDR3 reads CASSDTRDRGKTYGYTF. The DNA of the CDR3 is TGTGCCAGCAGTGACACACGGGACAGGGGGAAAACCTATGGCTACACCTTC.

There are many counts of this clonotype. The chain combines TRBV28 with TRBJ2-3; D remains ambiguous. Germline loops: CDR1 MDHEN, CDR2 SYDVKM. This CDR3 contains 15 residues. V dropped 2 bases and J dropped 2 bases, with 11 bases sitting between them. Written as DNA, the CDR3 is TGTGCCAGCAGTTTAGTGGGTCTCCACACAGATACGCAGTATTTT. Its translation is CASSLVGLHTDTQYF.